A selection of T cell receptor beta chains follows, all from one sample in a study of shared clonotypes between healthy human individuals. Using immunoSEQ multiplex PCR, the repertoire was profiled, and TCRdb retains in-frame clones only, with some absent. Seen here are some 510,000 clones, 79% observed once, and the top ten hold 10% to 15%. Sequencing was done on a sample of PBMCs. These receptors were collected from a middle-aged woman in good health. Some clones in this sample may be carry-over from other donors' samples. Both conserved end residues are part of each CDR3. A D gene is named only where the DNA matches it firmly. For some rows the clone size is stated as once, few or many, or as a class when expanded; others skip it.

v_call: TRBV19
clone_size: few
j_call: TRBJ1-5
d_call: .
cdr3_nt: TGTGCCAGTAGTGACAGTTGGGCCAATCAGCCCCAGCATTTT
cdr3_aa: CASSDSWANQPQHF

v_call: TRBV2
clone_size: .
j_call: TRBJ2-7
d_call: .
cdr3_nt: TGTGCCAGCACCGACGGGCTGAAGACCAGGTACGAGCAGTACTTC
cdr3_aa: CASTDGLKTRYEQYF

v_call: TRBV7-9
clone_size: .
j_call: TRBJ1-2
d_call: .
cdr3_nt: TGTGCCAGTTTCACCGGACAGCTTAACTATGGCTACACCTTC
cdr3_aa: CASFTGQLNYGYTF

v_call: TRBV30
clone_size: .
j_call: TRBJ2-3
d_call: .
cdr3_nt: TGTGCCTGGGGGGTACGACTAGGAACCACAGATACGCAGTATTTT
cdr3_aa: CAWGVRLGTTDTQYF

v_call: TRBV6-1
clone_size: .
j_call: TRBJ2-3
d_call: .
cdr3_nt: TGTGCCAGCAGTGAGGGACTCGGAACGGCAGATACGCAGTATTTT
cdr3_aa: CASSEGLGTADTQYF

v_call: TRBV10-3
clone_size: .
j_call: TRBJ2-2
d_call: .
cdr3_nt: TGTGCCATCAGTGACAGGGGAGTTACCGGGGAGCTGTTTTTT
cdr3_aa: CAISDRGVTGELFF

v_call: TRBV15
clone_size: .
j_call: TRBJ1-5
d_call: .
cdr3_nt: TGTGCCACCAGCAAAGACGGTAATAGCAATCAGCCCCAGCATTTT
cdr3_aa: CATSKDGNSNQPQHF

v_call: TRBV25-1
clone_size: once
j_call: TRBJ1-3
d_call: .
cdr3_nt: TGTGCCAGCAGTGAATCATCCCGAAACACCATATATTTT
cdr3_aa: CASSESSRNTIYF

v_call: TRBV30
clone_size: many
j_call: TRBJ1-1
d_call: TRBD1
cdr3_nt: TGTGCCTGGATAGGTAGACAGGGCTTAGGCACTGAAGCTTTCTTT
cdr3_aa: CAWIGRQGLGTEAFF

v_call: TRBV9
clone_size: .
j_call: TRBJ2-7
d_call: TRBD2
cdr3_nt: TGTGCCAGCAGCGTAACTAGCGGGTTTATCTACGAGCAGTACTTC
cdr3_aa: CASSVTSGFIYEQYF

v_call: TRBV15
clone_size: .
j_call: TRBJ2-2
d_call: TRBD2
cdr3_nt: TGTGCCACCAGCAGAGATTTAGCGGGGTACACCGGGGAGCTGTTTTTT
cdr3_aa: CATSRDLAGYTGELFF

v_call: TRBV28
clone_size: .
j_call: TRBJ1-1
d_call: .
cdr3_nt: TGTGCCAGCAGGCCACCCGGAACTGAAGCTTTCTTT
cdr3_aa: CASRPPGTEAFF

v_call: TRBV6-6
clone_size: .
j_call: TRBJ2-7
d_call: .
cdr3_nt: TGTGCCAGCCCGGGGACCTACTCGGGGGAGCAGTACTTC
cdr3_aa: CASPGTYSGEQYF

v_call: TRBV7-6
clone_size: .
j_call: TRBJ1-1
d_call: .
cdr3_nt: TGTGCCAGCAGCTTATCAGGACCGAACACTGAAGCTTTCTTT
cdr3_aa: CASSLSGPNTEAFF

v_call: TRBV7-2
clone_size: .
j_call: TRBJ1-5
d_call: TRBD1
cdr3_nt: TGTGCCAGCAGCTTAGGAACAGGGGTCAGTCAGCCCCAGCATTTT
cdr3_aa: CASSLGTGVSQPQHF

v_call: TRBV7-2
clone_size: .
j_call: TRBJ2-7
d_call: .
cdr3_nt: TGTGCCAGCAGCTTGGTCGGGACCGACTACGAGCAGTACTTC
cdr3_aa: CASSLVGTDYEQYF

v_call: TRBV28
clone_size: few
j_call: TRBJ1-2
d_call: .
cdr3_nt: TGTGCCAGCAACCCGGACCGTCACACCTATGGCTACACCTTC
cdr3_aa: CASNPDRHTYGYTF

v_call: TRBV12-2
clone_size: .
j_call: TRBJ2-7
d_call: .
cdr3_nt: TGTGCAAGTCGCTTAGCGGGAGGATCCTACGAGCAGTACTTC
cdr3_aa: CASRLAGGSYEQYF

v_call: TRBV15
clone_size: .
j_call: TRBJ2-7
d_call: TRBD2
cdr3_nt: TGTGCCACCGCAGGACTAGCGGGAACCGCGCCCTACGAGCAGTACTTC
cdr3_aa: CATAGLAGTAPYEQYF

v_call: TRBV2
clone_size: .
j_call: TRBJ2-1
d_call: TRBD2
cdr3_nt: TGTGCCAGCACTCTTAGCGGGAGTTACAATGAGCAGTTCTTC
cdr3_aa: CASTLSGSYNEQFF

v_call: TRBV7-9
clone_size: .
j_call: TRBJ2-1
d_call: TRBD1
cdr3_nt: TGTGCCAGCAGTCCCGGGACAGGAGCCTACAATGAGCAGTTCTTC
cdr3_aa: CASSPGTGAYNEQFF

v_call: TRBV19
clone_size: .
j_call: TRBJ1-4
d_call: TRBD1
cdr3_nt: TGTGCCAGCTCCCCTGACAGGGTAAGGGGCCTGGATGAGAGACTGTTTTTT
cdr3_aa: CASSPDRVRGLDERLFF

v_call: TRBV5-1
clone_size: .
j_call: TRBJ2-1
d_call: TRBD2
cdr3_nt: TGCGCCAGCAGCTCGGGGGCCGCGGGAGGGCCACGGGAGCAGTTCTTC
cdr3_aa: CASSSGAAGGPREQFF

v_call: TRBV11-2
clone_size: .
j_call: TRBJ2-7
d_call: TRBD1
cdr3_nt: TGTGCCAGCAGCCCCGGGACAGGATTCTACGAGCAGTACTTC
cdr3_aa: CASSPGTGFYEQYF

v_call: TRBV18
clone_size: few
j_call: TRBJ1-4
d_call: TRBD1
cdr3_nt: TGTGCCAGCTCGGGACAGACAGGGACTAATGAAAAACTGTTTTTT
cdr3_aa: CASSGQTGTNEKLFF

v_call: TRBV5-3
clone_size: .
j_call: TRBJ1-2
d_call: .
cdr3_nt: TGTGCCAGCAGCTTGGTGGTCAAAAACTATGGCTACACCTTC
cdr3_aa: CASSLVVKNYGYTF

v_call: TRBV11-1
clone_size: .
j_call: TRBJ2-1
d_call: TRBD2
cdr3_nt: TGTGCCAGCAGCTTAGGACTAGCGGACAATGAGCAGTTCTTC
cdr3_aa: CASSLGLADNEQFF

v_call: TRBV18
clone_size: once
j_call: TRBJ2-1
d_call: TRBD2
cdr3_nt: TGTGCCAGCAACACCGGGGGGAACAATGAGCAGTTCTTC
cdr3_aa: CASNTGGNNEQFF

v_call: TRBV7-8
clone_size: .
j_call: TRBJ2-7
d_call: TRBD1
cdr3_nt: TGTGCCAGCAGCCCCTTCCTTAGATCATTAGGTCAGGGGGCGTACGAGCAGTACTTC
cdr3_aa: CASSPFLRSLGQGAYEQYF

v_call: TRBV28
clone_size: .
j_call: TRBJ1-4
d_call: .
cdr3_nt: TGTGCCAGCAGTTCAGAAAAACTGTTTTTT
cdr3_aa: CASSSEKLFF

v_call: TRBV6-1
clone_size: .
j_call: TRBJ2-5
d_call: TRBD2
cdr3_nt: TGTGCCAGCAGGACTAGCGGGGGTATCCAAGAGACCCAGTACTTC
cdr3_aa: CASRTSGGIQETQYF

v_call: TRBV19
clone_size: .
j_call: TRBJ2-3
d_call: .
cdr3_nt: TGTGCCAGTAGTATTGGGGGAAGCACAGATACGCAGTATTTT
cdr3_aa: CASSIGGSTDTQYF

v_call: TRBV2
clone_size: few
j_call: TRBJ1-1
d_call: .
cdr3_nt: TGTGCCAGCAGTGGGGAGATGAACACTGAAGCTTTCTTT
cdr3_aa: CASSGEMNTEAFF

v_call: TRBV7-9
clone_size: .
j_call: TRBJ2-7
d_call: TRBD2
cdr3_nt: TGTGCCAGCAGCTCTCCTCTAGCGGTTTCCTCCGAGCAGTACTTC
cdr3_aa: CASSSPLAVSSEQYF

v_call: TRBV11-2
clone_size: .
j_call: TRBJ2-2
d_call: TRBD2
cdr3_nt: TGTGCCAGCACCATGCAAGGGGGACTAGCGGGTGGGGAACTGTTTTTT
cdr3_aa: CASTMQGGLAGGELFF

v_call: TRBV5-8
clone_size: .
j_call: TRBJ2-2
d_call: .
cdr3_nt: TGTGCCAGCACCCGGCGGTTCGGGAGTACCGGGGAGCTGTTTTTT
cdr3_aa: CASTRRFGSTGELFF

v_call: TRBV11-2
clone_size: .
j_call: TRBJ2-1
d_call: TRBD2
cdr3_nt: TGTGCCAGCAGCCTGAGGACTAGCGTCTACAATGAGCAGTTCTTC
cdr3_aa: CASSLRTSVYNEQFF

v_call: TRBV28
clone_size: .
j_call: TRBJ1-5
d_call: TRBD1
cdr3_nt: TGTGCCAGCAGTTTCAGCAGGGGGCGTAATCAGCCCCAGCATTTT
cdr3_aa: CASSFSRGRNQPQHF

v_call: TRBV25-1
clone_size: many
j_call: TRBJ2-3
d_call: .
cdr3_nt: TGTGCCAGCAGTGAATCGTTTAGCACAGATACGCAGTATTTT
cdr3_aa: CASSESFSTDTQYF

v_call: TRBV6-6
clone_size: .
j_call: TRBJ2-1
d_call: .
cdr3_nt: TGTGCCAGCAGCGCGAGCGGGTCGGTGTTTGATGAGCAGTTCTTC
cdr3_aa: CASSASGSVFDEQFF

v_call: TRBV9
clone_size: .
j_call: TRBJ2-7
d_call: .
cdr3_nt: TGTGCCAGCAGCTCTCAAGGGGGCGAGCAGTACTTC
cdr3_aa: CASSSQGGEQYF

v_call: TRBV15
clone_size: .
j_call: TRBJ2-2
d_call: .
cdr3_nt: TGTGCCACCAGCAGAGGGACAACCAACACCGGGGAGCTGTTTTTT
cdr3_aa: CATSRGTTNTGELFF

v_call: TRBV7-7
clone_size: .
j_call: TRBJ2-2
d_call: .
cdr3_nt: TGTGCTACCAGCCCCGGCGCGAACACCGGGGAGCTGTTTTTT
cdr3_aa: CATSPGANTGELFF

v_call: TRBV5-6
clone_size: .
j_call: TRBJ1-1
d_call: .
cdr3_nt: TGTGCCAGCAGTTCTGGCTCGATGGCTGAAGCTTTCTTT
cdr3_aa: CASSSGSMAEAFF

v_call: TRBV4-1
clone_size: .
j_call: TRBJ2-1
d_call: .
cdr3_nt: TGCGCCAGCAGCCGGGGGACTCCCTACAATGAGCAGTTCTTC
cdr3_aa: CASSRGTPYNEQFF

v_call: TRBV28
clone_size: .
j_call: TRBJ1-1
d_call: .
cdr3_nt: TGTGCCAGCACTAACCCGGGGCACACTGAAGCTTTCTTT
cdr3_aa: CASTNPGHTEAFF

v_call: TRBV7-2
clone_size: .
j_call: TRBJ2-7
d_call: TRBD2
cdr3_nt: TGTGCCAGCAGCGTGAGGTCTAGCGGGCTCTACGAGCAGTACTTC
cdr3_aa: CASSVRSSGLYEQYF

v_call: TRBV27
clone_size: once
j_call: TRBJ1-2
d_call: .
cdr3_nt: TGTGCCAGCAGTCTGATGGGGAGATTGGGTGGACATGGCTACACCTTC
cdr3_aa: CASSLMGRLGGHGYTF

v_call: TRBV7-3
clone_size: .
j_call: TRBJ1-1
d_call: .
cdr3_nt: TGTGCCAGCAGCTCCGCGGGACCGAAAGAAGCTTTCTTT
cdr3_aa: CASSSAGPKEAFF

v_call: TRBV10-3
clone_size: .
j_call: TRBJ2-3
d_call: TRBD2
cdr3_nt: TGTGCCATCAGTACCTCTAGCGGGAGCACAGATACGCAGTATTTT
cdr3_aa: CAISTSSGSTDTQYF

v_call: TRBV5-1
clone_size: .
j_call: TRBJ2-6
d_call: .
cdr3_nt: TGCGCCAGCAGCTCGAATGGCGGCGCTCTCTCTGGGGCCAACGTCCTGACTTTC
cdr3_aa: CASSSNGGALSGANVLTF

v_call: TRBV6-5
clone_size: .
j_call: TRBJ1-3
d_call: TRBD1
cdr3_nt: TGTGCCAGCAGTTACGACAGGGGGTTTGGAAACACCATATATTTT
cdr3_aa: CASSYDRGFGNTIYF

v_call: TRBV4-1
clone_size: .
j_call: TRBJ1-6
d_call: TRBD1
cdr3_nt: TGCGCCAGCAGCCAAGATAACAGGGGAGGAGGTTCACCCCTCCACTTT
cdr3_aa: CASSQDNRGGGSPLHF

v_call: TRBV7-9
clone_size: .
j_call: TRBJ2-3
d_call: .
cdr3_nt: TGTGCCAGCAGTCCGGTCTTTAGCACAGATACGCAGTATTTT
cdr3_aa: CASSPVFSTDTQYF

v_call: TRBV28
clone_size: .
j_call: TRBJ2-7
d_call: TRBD2
cdr3_nt: TGTGCCAGCAAACTAGCGGGAGGGTACGAGCAGTACTTC
cdr3_aa: CASKLAGGYEQYF

v_call: TRBV6-5
clone_size: many
j_call: TRBJ1-1
d_call: .
cdr3_nt: TGTGCCAGCAGTTACTCTGGTGGGTATGCGAACACTGAAGCTTTCTTT
cdr3_aa: CASSYSGGYANTEAFF

v_call: TRBV7-8
clone_size: .
j_call: TRBJ2-7
d_call: .
cdr3_nt: TGTGCCAGCAGCTTAGGGGAGTCCGAGCAGTACTTC
cdr3_aa: CASSLGESEQYF

v_call: TRBV28
clone_size: .
j_call: TRBJ2-1
d_call: .
cdr3_nt: TGTGCCAGCAGCCCACCGGGGTCCTACAATGAGCAGTTCTTC
cdr3_aa: CASSPPGSYNEQFF

v_call: TRBV10-3
clone_size: .
j_call: TRBJ2-7
d_call: TRBD2
cdr3_nt: TGTGCCATCAGCACACTAGCGGGAGGTGCCTACGAGCAGTACTTC
cdr3_aa: CAISTLAGGAYEQYF

v_call: TRBV9
clone_size: .
j_call: TRBJ2-1
d_call: TRBD1
cdr3_nt: TGTGCCAGCAACCTAGACAGGGGATCCTACAATGAGCAGTTCTTC
cdr3_aa: CASNLDRGSYNEQFF